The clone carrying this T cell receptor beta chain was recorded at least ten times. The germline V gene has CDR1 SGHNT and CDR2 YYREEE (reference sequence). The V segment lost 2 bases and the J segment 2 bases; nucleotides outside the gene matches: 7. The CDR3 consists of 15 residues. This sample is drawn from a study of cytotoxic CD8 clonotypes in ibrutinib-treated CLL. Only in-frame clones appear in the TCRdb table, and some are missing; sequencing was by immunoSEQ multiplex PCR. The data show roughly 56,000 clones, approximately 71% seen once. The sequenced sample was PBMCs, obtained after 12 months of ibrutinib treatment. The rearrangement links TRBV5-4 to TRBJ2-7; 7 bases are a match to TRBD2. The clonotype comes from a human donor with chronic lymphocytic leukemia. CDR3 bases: TGTGCCAGCAGCTTAGGCGGGAGCGGGACCTACGAGCAGTACTTC. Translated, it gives CASSLGGSGTYEQYF.